A single sample gave rise to the 5 T cell receptor beta chains below, sequenced in a study of T cell responses to AZD1222 COVID-19 vaccine. Produced via immunoSEQ multiplex PCR; TCRdb's table is partial and in-frame only. Of under 150,000 clones in the sample, roughly 90% are singletons; the top ten hold 8.4%. Sequencing was performed on peripheral blood, taken on day 0 of AZD1222 vaccination. The receptors stem from an adult in good health.

The rearrangement joins TRBV24-1 to TRBJ2-1; 8 nucleotides line up with TRBD1. CDR1 is KGHDR and CDR2 is SFDVKD in the germline V gene. The CDR3 extends over 15 amino acids. V was pared by 5 bases and J by 7 bases, with 9 bases of the junction left unmatched. CDR3 in DNA: TGTGCCACCAGTGTTACCGGGACAGGCTCTAATGAGCAGTTCTTC. Residues: CATSVTGTGSNEQFF.

The table lists this clone with a few counts. J is TRBJ2-7 and V is TRBV6-2 or TRBV6-3; 15 nucleotides match TRBD2. Germline V CDR1 and CDR2: MNHEY, SVGEGT. The CDR3 runs 13 residues. Trimming removed 4 bases from V and 12 bases from J; junction bases left unmatched: 4. Written as DNA, the CDR3 is TGTGCCAGCAGTTCCGGACTAGCGGGAGGGCCGTACTTC. Translated: CASSSGLAGGPYF.

The chain links TRBV3-1 (or the pseudogene TRBV3-2) to TRBJ2-1; TRBD1 agrees at 9 bases. Germline loops: CDR1 LGHDT, CDR2 YNNKEL (reference sequence). Losses at the gene ends were 1 base for V and 4 bases for J; bases not matched to a gene: 2. The CDR3 consists of 15 residues. Written as DNA, the CDR3 is TGTGCCAGCAGCCAAGGGACAGGGGTTTACAATGAGCAGTTCTTC. It codes for CASSQGTGVYNEQFF.

V usage is TRBV5-1 and J usage is TRBJ2-2; D may be TRBD1 (5 bases). The ends were cut back, 3 bases at V and 4 bases at J, with 19 bases in the middle. The CDR3 runs to 17 residues. CDR1 is SGHRS, CDR2 YFSETQ, per germline. CDR3 loop: CASSSLQDPPGTGELFF. The CDR3 DNA sequence: TGCGCCAGCAGCTCCTTACAGGACCCTCCTGGCACCGGGGAGCTGTTTTTT.

The chain is built from TRBV20-1 and TRBJ1-5; a weak D match, TRBD1 (5 bases). CDR1 DFQATT and CDR2 SNEGSKA come from the germline V gene (reference sequence). With 6 bases removed from V and 6 bases from J, the gap between germline ends came to 6 bases. The CDR3 has 10 amino acids. CDR3 loop: CSAGPQPQHF. Here the CDR3 DNA reads TGCAGTGCGGGACCTCAGCCCCAGCATTTT.